The 10 T cell receptor beta chains in this list originate from one sample, sequenced in a study of radiotherapy plus CTLA-4 blockade in lung cancer. Assay: immunoSEQ multiplex PCR; the TCRdb copy retains only in-frame clones and omits some. This table has over 100,000 clones, roughly 80% appearing once. The sample was peripheral blood, taken from a patient treated with radiotherapy plus ipilimumab. Every receptor here comes from a human donor with non-small cell lung cancer that progressed on radiotherapy plus ipilimumab. Some clones in this sample may be carry-over from other donors' samples.

A word on this clone: At the DNA level, this CDR3 is encoded by other sequences in the same sample as well. The rearrangement uses TRBV5-1 and TRBJ2-7; 11 nucleotides line up with TRBD1. The CDR3 covers 14 residues. Trimming took 4 bases from V and 4 from J; bases not matched to a gene: 4. The V gene's germline CDR1 is SGHRS and CDR2 YFSETQ. The CDR3 coding sequence is TGCGCCAGCAGCGGGACAGGGGGACTATACGAGCAGTACTTC. Amino acids: CASSGTGGLYEQYF. Based on the CDR3 plus reference TRBV5-1 and TRBJ2-7, the full variable domain is KAGVTQTPRYLIKTRGQQVTLSCSPISGHRSVSWYQQTPGQGLQFLFEYFSETQRNKGNFPGRFSGRQFSNSRSEMNVSTLELGDSALYLCASSGTGGLYEQYFGPGTRLTVT.

V and J are TRBV9 and TRBJ1-1; 11 nucleotides match TRBD1. Germline V CDR1 and CDR2: SGDLS, YYNGEE. This CDR3 region has 14 residues. After removal of 3 bases from V and 9 bases from J, the junction contained 7 bases not matched to a gene. The CDR3 spells CASSEGTGGTQAFF. CDR3 coding DNA: TGTGCCAGCAGCGAAGGGACAGGGGGAACTCAAGCTTTCTTT.

The V gene is TRBV10-3, the J gene TRBJ2-3, with 7 positions matching TRBD1. Germline V lookup: CDR1 ENHRY, CDR2 SYGVKD. V dropped 10 bases and J dropped 4; count of bases not matched to a gene: 14. This CDR3 is built from 15 residues. The CDR3 DNA sequence: TGTGCCACCAGGACAGGCGGCGTCGACCCAGATACGCAGTATTTT. It specifies CATRTGGVDPDTQYF.

The V and J genes are TRBV5-4 and TRBJ2-5; D not resolved. The CDR3 runs to 13 residues. Germline V gives CDR1 SGHNT, CDR2 YYREEE (reference sequence). The V gene lost 2 bases and the J gene lost 3 bases, with 8 bases spanning the gap. CDR3 loop: CASSFYAEETQYF. For the CDR3, the DNA is TGTGCCAGCAGCTTCTACGCGGAAGAGACCCAGTACTTC.

The chain uses TRBV10-3 and TRBJ1-5, with a possible D match to TRBD1 (6 bases). Germline V gene data show CDR1 as ENHRY and CDR2 as SYGVKD. The CDR3 totals 14 residues. Trimming left V 2 bases short and J 3 bases short, with 8 bases between. This CDR3 reads CAISEGQHNQPQHF. CDR3 DNA: TGTGCCATCAGTGAGGGACAGCACAATCAGCCCCAGCATTTT.

The CDR3 nucleotides read TGTGCCAGTTCCTACTACGACAGGGGCCCAGATACGCAGTATTTT. Amino acids: CASSYYDRGPDTQYF. V gene TRBV6-6 combines with J gene TRBJ2-3; 8 bases align to TRBD1. This CDR3 spans 15 amino acids. V lost 9 bases to trimming and J lost 4 bases; unmatched junction nucleotides: 12. Looked up from germline, CDR1 is MNHNY and CDR2 is SVGAGI (reference sequence).

The rearrangement links TRBV4-1 to TRBJ1-5; 10 bases map to TRBD1. CDR3 length equals 16 residues. Trimming removed 1 base from V and 6 bases from J; junction bases left unmatched: 6. Germline CDR1 is MGHRA and CDR2 is YSYEKL. The CDR3 region has the DNA TGCGCCAGCAGCCAAGCGGGACAGGGGCATAGTCAGCCCCAGCATTTT. Encoded protein: CASSQAGQGHSQPQHF.

The chain combines TRBV27 with TRBJ2-3, with a possible D match to TRBD1 (5 bases). Trimming took 6 bases from V and 1 from J, leaving 8 bases between them. CDR1 is MNHEY and CDR2 is SMNVEV in the germline V gene (reference sequence). The CDR3 consists of 13 residues. The CDR3 region has the DNA TGTGCCAGCAGCCCCAGGGGCACAGATACGCAGTATTTT. The encoded protein is CASSPRGTDTQYF.

The rearrangement joins TRBV20-1 to TRBJ1-4; D not certain. The germline gives CDR1 DFQATT, CDR2 SNEGSKA (reference sequence). V gave up 3 bases and J gave up 5 bases, with 4 bases separating them. This CDR3 spans 11 amino acids. CDR3 in DNA: TGCAGTGCTAGCTCAAATGAAAAACTGTTTTTT. Translated, it gives CSASSNEKLFF.

CDR3 region: CASSSQGVVGNQPQHF. DNA of the CDR3: TGTGCCAGCAGTTCACAGGGGGTAGTAGGCAATCAGCCCCAGCATTTT. The V gene is TRBV2, the J gene TRBJ1-5; 8 positions agree with TRBD1. CDR3 length: 16 residues. Germline lookup yields CDR1 SNHLY and CDR2 FYNNEI. V lost 5 bases and J lost 2; bases outside the gene matches: 8.